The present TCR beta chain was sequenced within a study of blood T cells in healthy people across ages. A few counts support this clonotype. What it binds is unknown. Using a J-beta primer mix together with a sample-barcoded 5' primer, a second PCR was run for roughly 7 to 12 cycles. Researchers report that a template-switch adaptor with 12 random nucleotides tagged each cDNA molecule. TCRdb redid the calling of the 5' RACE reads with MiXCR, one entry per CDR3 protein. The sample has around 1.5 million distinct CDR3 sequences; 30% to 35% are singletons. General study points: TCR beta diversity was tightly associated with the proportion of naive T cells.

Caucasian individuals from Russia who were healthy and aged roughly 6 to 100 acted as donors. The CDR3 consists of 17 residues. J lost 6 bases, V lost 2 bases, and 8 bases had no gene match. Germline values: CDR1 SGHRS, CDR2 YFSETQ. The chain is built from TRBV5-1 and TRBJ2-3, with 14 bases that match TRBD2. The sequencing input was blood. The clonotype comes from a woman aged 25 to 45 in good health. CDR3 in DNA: TGCGCCAGCAGCTTCGTGGGACTAGCGGGAGATCTTGATACGCAGTATTTT. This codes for CASSFVGLAGDLDTQYF.